Sequencing of this TCR beta chain was carried out in a study of T cell clones after liver transplantation. Study in general: Pre-transplant mixed lymphocyte reactions yielded third-party-reactive TCRbeta sequences as comparators for graft-donor-reactive sequences. Until 12-24 months post-transplant, subjects got standard immunosuppression and no induction.

Produced via immunoSEQ multiplex PCR; TCRdb's table is partial and in-frame only. The top ten clones hold about 0.8% of a sample with about 120,000 clones, 90% of them seen once. This CDR3 is 15 amino acids long. The trim removed 3 bases at V and 1 base at J, leaving 4 bases unmatched. Germline V gives CDR1 SGHAT, CDR2 FQNNGV. The specimen comprised CD4+ T cells from blood, sampled 12 months after liver transplant. The sequence was obtained from a human patient who received a liver transplant. These T cells may partly come from the graft donor. V usage is TRBV11-2 and J usage is TRBJ2-7; TRBD2 aligns across 9 bases. The CDR3 reads CASSFRLAGSYEQYF. The CDR3 bases are TGTGCCAGCAGCTTCCGTCTAGCGGGATCCTACGAGCAGTACTTC.